One sample yielded the 23 T cell receptor beta chains listed below, sequenced in a study of response to subunit inactivated influenza vaccine (dated by TCRdb to the late 2010s). Preparation of the library involved RT-PCR. Sequencer: Illumina HiSeq 2500. TCRdb reran the public reads through fastp at Q25 and MiXCR, keeping productive beta chains. Duplicate CDR3 protein sequences are folded into a single record with the most common DNA and genes. The sample records approximately 480,000 distinct CDR3 sequences, over 9.5% of which are singletons. Clones ranked in the top ten supply about 12% of the sample. In light of the paper, this sample's time point label describes: 40 to 45 days after influenza vaccine administration. The source material was PBMCs from blood, sampled roughly 47 days after vaccination. Every receptor here comes from a man aged 50 to 59 who received an inactivated influenza vaccine. Donor details come from another sample of the same person, matched by shared clones.

This clonotype has ten or more counts. V and J are TRBV9 and TRBJ2-7; D is ambiguous. Trimming took off 0 bases at V and 5 bases at J, with 6 bases between the two ends. This CDR3 has 12 amino acids. Germline CDR1 reads SGDLS; CDR2 reads YYNGEE. The CDR3 here is CASSVGGNEQYF. CDR3 in DNA: TGTGCCAGCAGCGTAGGAGGCAACGAGCAGTACTTC.

This clonotype turned up a few times. The chain has TRBV10-3 and TRBJ2-1; D remains unclear. With 4 bases removed from V and 6 bases from J, the gap between germline ends came to 4 bases. CDR3 size: 11 residues. CDR1 ENHRY and CDR2 SYGVKD come from the germline V gene. In DNA, the CDR3 is TGTGCCATCAGTGTAGGCAATGAGCAGTTCTTC. It specifies CAISVGNEQFF.

This clonotype was observed at least ten times. The genes are TRBV5-1 and TRBJ2-6, with a tentative D call TRBD2 (6 bases). This CDR3 has 16 residues. CDR1 and CDR2 from the germline V gene are SGHRS and YFSETQ. Trimming took off 3 bases at V and 2 bases at J, with 12 bases between the two ends. DNA of the CDR3: TGCGCCAGCAGCTGGGGGACTGTTACTGGGGCCAACGTCCTGACTTTC. Translating gives CASSWGTVTGANVLTF.

Remarks on this clonotype: This sequence may be a read error, since a much larger clone differs from it by one base. CDR3 in DNA: TGTGCCACCCAAACAAGCCTCGGTAGCACAGATACGCAGTATTTT. Translation gives CATQTSLGSTDTQYF. The rearrangement links TRBV6-1 to TRBJ2-3; D gene ambiguous. The germline V gene encodes CDR1 MNHNS and CDR2 SASEGT. The CDR3 is made up of 15 amino acids. With 10 bases removed from V and 0 bases from J, the gap between germline ends came to 17 bases.

The chain carries TRBV20-1 and TRBJ1-1; D gene ambiguous. Germline-derived CDR1 and CDR2 are DFQATT and SNEGSKA (reference sequence). CDR3 length equals 14 residues. V was shortened by 3 bases and J by 11 bases, with 22 bases between the two germline ends. The CDR3 reads CSASSSPRPAVAFF. CDR3 sequence (DNA): TGCAGTGCTAGTTCGTCCCCCCGGCCCGCTGTGGCTTTCTTT.

The chain links TRBV5-8 to TRBJ2-1; 7 bases match TRBD1. The germline gives CDR1 SGHTS, CDR2 YDEGEE. Losses at the gene ends were 4 bases for V and 1 base for J; bases not matched to a gene: 5. The CDR3 has 15 amino acids. Written as DNA, the CDR3 is TGTGCCAGCAGCCTTCTACAGGGGTCCTACAATGAGCAGTTCTTC. This sequence encodes CASSLLQGSYNEQFF. Full variable domain (missing parts from reference TRBV5-8 and TRBJ2-1): EAGVTQSPTHLIKTRGQQATLRCSPISGHTSVYWYQQALGLGLQFLLWYDEGEERNRGNFPPRFSGRQFPNYSSELNVNALELEDSALYLCASSLLQGSYNEQFFGPGTRLTVL.

This clonotype was seen ten or more times. The V call is TRBV7-9, the J call TRBJ2-5, with D maybe TRBD1 (6 bases). Germline assignment: CDR1 SEHNR and CDR2 FQNEAQ (reference sequence). Trimming cost V 4 bases and J 3 bases, with 9 bases left between them. The CDR3 runs to 13 residues. CDR3 loop: CASSYRDKETQYF. Written as DNA, the CDR3 is TGTGCCAGCAGCTACCGGGACAAAGAGACCCAGTACTTC.

The J gene is TRBJ1-2, the V gene TRBV6-5, with D tentatively TRBD1 (6 bases). This CDR3 contains 15 residues. The V gene's germline CDR1 is MNHEY and CDR2 SVGAGI. The V end was cut by 2 bases, the J end by 4 bases, with 14 bases between. The CDR3 sequence: CASSYTYRDTYGYTF. CDR3 nucleotides: TGTGCCAGCAGTTACACCTACAGGGATACCTATGGCTACACCTTC.

The rearrangement joins TRBV20-1 to TRBJ2-5, with 9 bases lining up with TRBD1. J gave up 4 bases and V 6 bases, and 9 bases lay outside the gene matches. Germline assignment: CDR1 DFQATT and CDR2 SNEGSKA (reference sequence). The CDR3 is made up of 14 amino acids. The CDR3 DNA sequence: TGCAGTGCAAAGGACAGGGGCCGGGTAGAGACCCAGTACTTC. This sequence encodes CSAKDRGRVETQYF.

The chain employs TRBV5-1 and TRBJ2-7; 12 positions agree with TRBD2. The germline gives CDR1 SGHRS, CDR2 YFSETQ. CDR3 length: 18 residues. J lost 0 bases, V lost 1 base, and 8 bases had no gene match. In nucleotides, the CDR3 is TGCGCCAGCAGCTTGCTGCTCCGGACTAGCGGGGTCTCCTACGAGCAGTACTTC. As protein: CASSLLLRTSGVSYEQYF.

The chain links TRBV6-5 to TRBJ2-2, with no clear D. This CDR3 is built from 14 residues. Trimming took 0 bases from V and 8 from J, leaving 10 bases between them. From germline, CDR1 is MNHEY and CDR2 SVGAGI. CDR3 sequence: CASSYSIWEGELFF. The CDR3 DNA sequence: TGTGCCAGCAGTTACTCGATTTGGGAAGGGGAGCTGTTTTTT.

The V call is TRBV5-5, the J call TRBJ2-7, with TRBD1 matching over 7 bases. The CDR3 is 15 amino acids. V trimming: 3 bases; J trimming: 4 bases; junction bases outside the gene matches: 10. Germline CDR1 SGHKS, CDR2 YYEKEE (reference sequence). As DNA, the CDR3 is TGTGCCAGCAGCTCGATCAAGGGGGCAGGATACGAGCAGTACTTC. Translating it yields CASSSIKGAGYEQYF. Based on the CDR3 plus reference TRBV5-5 and TRBJ2-7, the full variable domain is DAGVTQSPTHLIKTRGQQVTLRCSPISGHKSVSWYQQVLGQGPQFIFQYYEKEERGRGNFPDRFSARQFPNYSSELNVNALLLGDSALYLCASSSIKGAGYEQYFGPGTRLTVT.

The rearrangement links TRBV11-2 to TRBJ2-7; a weak D match, TRBD2 (5 bases). There are 13 residues in the CDR3. Trimming shortened V by 4 bases and J by 7 bases, and 14 bases separated the two germline ends. Germline CDR1 is SGHAT and CDR2 is FQNNGV. The CDR3 DNA is TGTGCCAGCAGCTCTGGACTGTATTTAGAGCAGTACTTC. This sequence encodes CASSSGLYLEQYF. Variable domain in full (rest from reference TRBV11-2 and TRBJ2-7): EAGVAQSPRYKIIEKRQSVAFWCNPISGHATLYWYQQILGQGPKLLIQFQNNGVVDDSQLPKDRFSAERLKGVDSTLKIQPAKLEDSAVYLCASSSGLYLEQYFGPGTRLTVT.

This rearrangement joins TRBV6-2 or TRBV6-3 to TRBJ2-1; D is undetermined. The ends were cut back, 8 bases at V and 0 bases at J, with 14 bases in the middle. Per germline, CDR1 MNHEY and CDR2 SVGEGT. The length of the CDR3 is 15 residues. CDR3 sequence (DNA): TGTGCCAGCTGTCCAGGACCGAGCTCCTACAATGAGCAGTTCTTC. Protein: CASCPGPSSYNEQFF.

In its sample, this clonotype was seen many times. This chain joins TRBV20-1 and TRBJ1-1; D is unclear. The CDR3 has 10 residues. Trimming pared 6 bases from V and 8 bases from J, leaving 10 bases between. CDR1 is DFQATT and CDR2 is SNEGSKA in the germline V gene (reference sequence). Written as DNA, the CDR3 is TGCAGTGCCTGGAGACTAGAAGCTTTCTTT. It is translated as CSAWRLEAFF.

This clonotype was seen a few times. The rearrangement uses TRBV6-2 or TRBV6-3 and TRBJ2-3; D unclear. CDR1 MNHEY and CDR2 SVGEGT come from the germline V gene. V was trimmed by 8 bases and J by 2 bases, leaving 14 bases between them. The CDR3 extends over 14 amino acids. The DNA of the CDR3 is TGTGCCAGCCGTCCCGCCGGCGCCACAGATACGCAGTATTTT. This translates into CASRPAGATDTQYF.

This clonotype was counted a few times. This rearrangement joins TRBV24-1 to TRBJ2-7; D remains ambiguous. CDR1 is KGHDR and CDR2 is SFDVKD in the germline V gene. The CDR3 loop spans 15 amino acids. Deletions cut 3 bases from V and 0 bases from J, with 11 bases between. The DNA of the CDR3 is TGTGCCACCAGTGATACTGGGTCGAGCTCCTACGAGCAGTACTTC. Translation gives CATSDTGSSSYEQYF.

The chain combines TRBV20-1 with TRBJ1-2; TRBD1 aligns across 8 bases. After removal of 6 bases from V and 2 bases from J, the junction contained 8 bases not matched to a gene. Per germline, CDR1 DFQATT and CDR2 SNEGSKA (reference sequence). This CDR3 has 14 residues. CDR3 coding DNA: TGCAGTGCACAACAGGGGGTAGGGAACTATGGCTACACCTTC. Encoded protein: CSAQQGVGNYGYTF.

This clonotype was seen many times. The CDR3 region is CATSREWGRYNEQFF. The DNA of the CDR3 is TGTGCCACCAGCAGAGAATGGGGGAGGTACAATGAGCAGTTCTTC. V and J are TRBV15 and TRBJ2-1; tentative D call: TRBD2 (6 bases). Germline assignment: CDR1 LNHNV and CDR2 YYDKDF (reference sequence). The V and J ends lost 0 bases and 4 bases respectively, with 10 bases between them. The CDR3 is made up of 15 amino acids.

The chain uses TRBV12-3 or TRBV12-4 and TRBJ2-2; 12 nucleotides align to TRBD2. V was pared by 6 bases and J by 7 bases, with 3 bases of the junction left unmatched. This CDR3 is built from 14 residues. DNA for the CDR3: TGTGCCAGCAGCCCGGGACTAGCGGGCGGGGAGCTGTTTTTT. Protein product: CASSPGLAGGELFF.

This chain links TRBV5-1 with TRBJ1-6, with no clear D. CDR3 length: 16 amino acids. In germline, CDR1 is SGHRS, CDR2 YFSETQ. V lost 0 bases, J lost 0 bases, and 7 bases lay in between. This CDR3 reads CASSLDGSSYNSPLHF. In nucleotides, the CDR3 is TGCGCCAGCAGCTTGGACGGGAGCTCCTATAATTCACCCCTCCACTTT.

The rearrangement joins TRBV14 to TRBJ2-5, with 11 bases fitting TRBD1. Germline CDR1 is SGHDN and CDR2 is FVKESK. V was pared by 8 bases and J by 5 bases, with 4 bases of the junction left unmatched. The CDR3 length is 13 residues. The CDR3 sequence is CASGQGARETQYF. In DNA form, the CDR3 reads TGTGCCAGCGGACAGGGGGCGCGGGAGACCCAGTACTTC.

This clonotype has just a few counts. The chain recombines TRBV5-5 with TRBJ1-6, with no clear D. Germline-derived CDR1 and CDR2 are SGHKS and YYEKEE (reference sequence). The V end lost 1 base, the J end lost 6 bases, and 5 bases lay between the germline ends. This CDR3 spans 13 amino acids. Written as DNA, the CDR3 is TGTGCCAGCAGCTTGCCGCCTAATTCACCCCTCCACTTT. Its translation: CASSLPPNSPLHF. The full variable domain, in which reference TRBV5-5 and TRBJ1-6 provide the parts outside the CDR3, is DAGVTQSPTHLIKTRGQQVTLRCSPISGHKSVSWYQQVLGQGPQFIFQYYEKEERGRGNFPDRFSARQFPNYSSELNVNALLLGDSALYLCASSLPPNSPLHFGNGTRLTVT.